A single T cell receptor (beta chain) is shown here with its context. This sample is part of a study of blood T cell repertoires in COVID-19. Study in general: T cells, B-cell-depleted T cells, or PBMCs supplied cDNA or gDNA.

Original handling: The assay estimated nucleated cells by amplifying reference gene primers. The method was immunoSEQ multiplex PCR; TCRdb's version includes in-frame clones alone and lacks a portion of them. From that table come the V and J calls and clone size; the DNA was used to work out D and trimming. The repertoire has 150,000 to 200,000 clones, roughly 90% of them found once; the top ten carry 20% to 30%. The V gene end was trimmed by 4 bases and the J gene end by 8 bases; junction bases not matched to a gene: 8. The CDR3 runs to 14 residues. Germline values: CDR1 SGHAT, CDR2 FQNNGV. The receptor was isolated from a man between 60 and 70 years old with acute or convalescent COVID-19. The J gene is TRBJ1-2, the V gene TRBV11-2, with TRBD1 matching 9 bases. The sample was peripheral blood. The CDR3 here is CASSYRDRAGGYTF. DNA for the CDR3: TGTGCCAGCAGCTACCGGGACAGGGCGGGAGGCTACACCTTC.